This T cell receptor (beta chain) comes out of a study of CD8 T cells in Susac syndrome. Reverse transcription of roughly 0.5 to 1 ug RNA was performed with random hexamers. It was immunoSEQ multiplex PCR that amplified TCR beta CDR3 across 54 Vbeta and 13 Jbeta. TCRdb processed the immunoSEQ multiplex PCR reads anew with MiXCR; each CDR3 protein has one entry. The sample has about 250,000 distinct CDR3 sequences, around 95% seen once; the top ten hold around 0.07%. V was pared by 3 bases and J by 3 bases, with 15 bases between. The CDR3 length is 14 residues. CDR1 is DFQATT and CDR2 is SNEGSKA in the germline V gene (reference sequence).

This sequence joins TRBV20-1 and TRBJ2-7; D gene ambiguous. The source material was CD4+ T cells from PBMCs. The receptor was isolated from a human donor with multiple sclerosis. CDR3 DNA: TGCAGTGCTAGTGTAGTGAACAGAGACTACGAGCAGTACTTC. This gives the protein CSASVVNRDYEQYF.